A single sample is the source of the 10 T cell receptor beta chains below, sequenced in a study of T cell responses to AZD1222 COVID-19 vaccine. The assay was immunoSEQ multiplex PCR, and TCRdb's table has in-frame clones only and misses some. Of about 150,000 clones in the sample, 90% were seen once. The sequenced sample was peripheral blood, obtained on day 0 of AZD1222 vaccination. Receptors were obtained from an adult in good health.

This chain joins TRBV11-2 and TRBJ2-7; TRBD2 agrees at 9 bases. Germline CDR1 and CDR2: SGHAT and FQNNGV. The ends lost 1 base at V and 7 bases at J; junction bases unmatched: 11. CDR3 length: 16 amino acids. CDR3: CASSLVGTSSLGEQYF. The CDR3 DNA sequence: TGTGCCAGCAGCTTAGTGGGGACTAGCTCGTTAGGGGAGCAGTACTTC.

The rearrangement uses TRBV28 and TRBJ1-5; D is unclear. The germline V gene encodes CDR1 MDHEN and CDR2 SYDVKM. The CDR3 length is 15 residues. The V and J ends lost 2 bases and 3 bases respectively, with 11 bases between them. CDR3 amino acids: CASSLRSGPNQPQHF. The CDR3 coding sequence is TGTGCCAGCAGTTTACGATCGGGCCCCAATCAGCCCCAGCATTTT. Filled out from reference TRBV28 and TRBJ1-5, the complete variable domain reads DVKVTQSSRYLVKRTGEKVFLECVQDMDHENMFWYRQDPGLGLRLIYFSYDVKMKEKGDIPEGYSVSREKKERFSLILESASTNQTSMYLCASSLRSGPNQPQHFGDGTRLSIL.

V gene TRBV18 combines with J gene TRBJ2-7, with D perhaps matching TRBD1 (8 bases). V lost 2 bases to trimming and J lost 4 bases, with 21 bases between them. This CDR3 region has 17 residues. In germline, CDR1 is KGHSH, CDR2 LQKENI. The CDR3 is CASSPASRTGRVYEQYF. CDR3 nucleotide sequence: TGTGCCAGCTCACCAGCTTCCCGGACAGGGAGGGTTTACGAGCAGTACTTC.

This chain uses TRBV12-3 or TRBV12-4 with TRBJ1-4; no firm D call. This CDR3 contains 13 residues. The germline V and J ends were trimmed by 1 base and 8 bases, with 8 bases remaining between them. The CDR3, as DNA: TGTGCCAGCAGTTTAGTTCAACGGGAAAAACTGTTTTTT. Translation: CASSLVQREKLFF.

V usage is TRBV13 and J usage is TRBJ1-1, with D uncertain. The germline V gene encodes CDR1 PRHDT and CDR2 FYEKMQ (reference sequence). This CDR3 contains 12 residues. V shed 5 bases and J shed 3 bases, with 7 bases lying between them. The DNA of the CDR3 is TGTGCCAGCAGCGTCGATGACACTGAAGCTTTCTTT. Translation: CASSVDDTEAFF. Complete variable domain (other parts from reference TRBV13 and TRBJ1-1): AAGVIQSPRHLIKEKRETATLKCYPIPRHDTVYWYQQGPGQDPQFLISFYEKMQSDKGSIPDRFSAQQFSDYHSELNMSSLELGDSALYFCASSVDDTEAFFGQGTRLTVV.

The chain carries TRBV6-1 and TRBJ1-2, with TRBD1 matching over 8 bases. The V gene's germline CDR1 is MNHNS and CDR2 SASEGT. V trimming: 1 base; J trimming: 4 bases; junction bases outside the gene matches: 8. This CDR3 comprises 16 residues. The CDR3 coding sequence is TGTGCCAGCAGTGAAGGTTCGACAGGGGTGGCCTATGGCTACACCTTC. Translation gives CASSEGSTGVAYGYTF.

This clone was observed once. The chain uses TRBV5-1 and TRBJ1-1; weak D call: TRBD1 (5 bases). V shed 4 bases and J shed 1 base, with 14 bases lying between them. CDR1 is SGHRS and CDR2 is YFSETQ in the germline V gene. CDR3 length: 15 residues. CDR3 protein: CASSIGAPSNTEAFF. CDR3 nucleotide sequence: TGCGCCAGCAGCATAGGGGCCCCATCGAACACTGAAGCTTTCTTT.

This clone was detected once. This sequence joins TRBV6-2 or TRBV6-3 and TRBJ1-2; tentatively, D is TRBD1 (6 bases). Germline V CDR1 and CDR2: MNHEY, SVGEGT. Trimming cost V 5 bases and J 5 bases, with 36 bases left between them. This CDR3 is 21 amino acids long. This CDR3 reads CASSPLFEAWTVKREEYGYTF. The CDR3 DNA sequence: TGTGCCAGCAGTCCGCTCTTTGAAGCCTGGACAGTCAAAAGGGAGGAATATGGCTACACCTTC.

The chain couples TRBV6-2 or TRBV6-3 to TRBJ2-2; TRBD1 is a possible D gene (5 bases). Trimming shortened V by 6 bases and J by 5 bases, and 10 bases separated the two germline ends. Per the germline V gene, CDR1 is MNHEY and CDR2 is SVGEGT. This CDR3 has 13 amino acids. CDR3 sequence (DNA): TGTGCCAGCAGCCTACAGGAGACCGGGGAGCTGTTTTTT. It specifies CASSLQETGELFF.

The rearrangement links TRBV6-2 or TRBV6-3 to TRBJ1-5, with D possibly matching TRBD1 (5 bases). V was cut by 1 base and J by 4 bases, with 11 bases left in between. Germline-derived CDR1 and CDR2 are MNHEY and SVGEGT. The CDR3 extends over 15 amino acids. CDR3 residues: CASSYWGELNQPQHF. DNA of the CDR3: TGTGCCAGCAGTTACTGGGGGGAGCTGAATCAGCCCCAGCATTTT.